One sample yielded the 21 T cell receptor beta chains listed below, sequenced in a study of cytomegalovirus exposure and HLA in healthy donors. With 60 Vbeta and 13 Jbeta primers, the PCR was carried out. Generated by immunoSEQ multiplex PCR, the TCRdb table keeps only in-frame clones and is missing some. The repertoire holds under 250,000 clones, over 65% seen once, with less than 3.5% in the top ten. Sequencing was performed on PBMCs. These receptors all come from a woman between 25 and 40 years old in good health and CMV-seronegative.

The chain recombines TRBV7-9 with TRBJ1-2, with 7 bases fitting TRBD1. This CDR3 is 13 amino acids long. The germline V gene encodes CDR1 SEHNR and CDR2 FQNEAQ (reference sequence). Trimming took 2 bases from V and 5 from J; bases not matched to a gene: 2. For the CDR3, the DNA is TGTGCCAGCAGCTTAACGGGACAGTATGGCTACACCTTC. Translated, it gives CASSLTGQYGYTF. Variable domain in full (rest from reference TRBV7-9 and TRBJ1-2): DTGVSQNPRHKITKRGQNVTFRCDPISEHNRLYWYRQTLGQGPEFLTYFQNEAQLEKSRLLSDRFSAERPKGSFSTLEIQRTEQGDSAMYLCASSLTGQYGYTFGSGTRLTVV.

V and J are TRBV10-3 and TRBJ1-1, with TRBD1 identical over 9 bases. Germline CDR1 and CDR2: ENHRY and SYGVKD. V lost 8 bases and J lost 1; bases outside the gene matches: 2. The CDR3 runs 13 residues. The CDR3, as DNA: TGTGCCATCCGGGGACAGGGGAACACTGAAGCTTTCTTT. This translates into CAIRGQGNTEAFF.

The table lists this clone with a count of one. V gene TRBV2 combines with J gene TRBJ2-6, with D possibly being TRBD2 (5 bases). Germline CDR1 SNHLY, CDR2 FYNNEI. There are 16 residues in the CDR3. The germline V and J ends were trimmed by 7 bases and 1 base, with 14 bases remaining between them. CDR3: CASTSLGNSGANVLTF. The CDR3 nucleotides are TGTGCCAGCACCTCCCTCGGGAATTCTGGGGCCAACGTCCTGACTTTC.

The rearrangement links TRBV28 to TRBJ2-6; 10 nucleotides agree with TRBD1. The CDR3 is 17 residues long. Germline V lookup: CDR1 MDHEN, CDR2 SYDVKM. Unmatched junction bases numbered 4, after V lost 3 bases and J lost 2 bases. The CDR3 bases are TGTGCCAGCAGTTTCGGGACAGGGGTAGCTGGGGCCAACGTCCTGACTTTC. Protein: CASSFGTGVAGANVLTF.

The chain couples TRBV4-1 to TRBJ1-5; D ambiguous. The CDR3 runs 15 residues. The V and J ends lost 1 base and 9 bases respectively, with 16 bases between them. Germline CDR1 reads MGHRA; CDR2 reads YSYEKL. This CDR3 is CASSQGKGGLRPQHF. The CDR3 DNA sequence: TGCGCCAGCAGCCAAGGAAAGGGCGGACTCCGGCCCCAGCATTTT.

The chain uses TRBV30 and TRBJ1-5; D is possibly TRBD1 (5 bases). Trimming removed 4 bases at V and 4 bases at J, with 11 bases between. Germline V gives CDR1 GTSNPN, CDR2 SVGIG (reference sequence). The CDR3 runs to 13 residues. The CDR3 DNA sequence: TGTGCCTGGACCCCGGGGGGGAATCAGCCCCAGCATTTT. Amino acids: CAWTPGGNQPQHF.

This chain uses TRBV9 with TRBJ1-6; TRBD1 matches 7 bases. Germline V gene lookup returns CDR1 SGDLS and CDR2 YYNGEE. The CDR3 length is 17 residues. With V trimmed by 4 bases and J by 6 bases, 13 bases remained unmatched. The CDR3 loop is CASSPRPGQELNSPLHF. In nucleotides, the CDR3 is TGTGCCAGCAGCCCCCGGCCCGGACAGGAACTTAATTCACCCCTCCACTTT.

This clone was observed a single time. Compared with germline, one end of the junction differs, possibly owing to a read error. The V and J genes are TRBV30 and TRBJ1-2; D gene unclear. CDR1 is GTSNPN and CDR2 is SVGIG in the germline V gene (reference sequence). CDR3 size: 13 residues. In DNA form, the CDR3 reads TGTGCCTGGAGTCAACCTGCCGGGGTTGGCTACCCCTTC. Translated: CAWSQPAGVGYPF.

This clone was picked up a small number of times. The gene calls are TRBV18 and TRBJ2-7; TRBD2 matches at 11 bases. Germline CDR1 reads KGHSH; CDR2 reads LQKENI. The CDR3 totals 15 residues. J lost 5 bases, V lost 6 bases, and 9 bases had no gene match. CDR3 bases: TGTGCCAGCTCTGGACAGATGGGACTAGCGGACGAGCAGTACTTC. Its translation: CASSGQMGLADEQYF.

This clone was seen a handful of times. Distinct nucleotide sequences in the sample also encode this CDR3. The chain recombines TRBV5-1 with TRBJ1-4; 7 bases map to TRBD1. The CDR3 spans 14 residues. Trimming took 0 bases from V and 7 from J; bases not matched to a gene: 3. Germline CDR1 SGHRS, CDR2 YFSETQ. This CDR3 reads CASSLGQGGEKLFF. The CDR3 coding sequence is TGCGCCAGCAGCTTGGGACAGGGTGGTGAAAAACTGTTTTTT. Supplemented by reference TRBV5-1 and TRBJ1-4, the full variable domain reads KAGVTQTPRYLIKTRGQQVTLSCSPISGHRSVSWYQQTPGQGLQFLFEYFSETQRNKGNFPGRFSGRQFSNSRSEMNVSTLELGDSALYLCASSLGQGGEKLFFGSGTQLSVL.

A note on this clone: The junction departs from the called germline gene at one end, perhaps through a read error. The CDR3 region has the DNA TGTGCCAGCAGCTTAGCACCGGGAGACAATTTTTACTTC. It codes for CASSLAPGDNFYF. The chain combines TRBV7-8 with TRBJ1-2; D not resolved. The germline V gene encodes CDR1 SGHVS and CDR2 FQNEAQ. The CDR3 totals 13 residues.

The J gene is TRBJ2-7, the V gene TRBV7-2; D possibly corresponds to TRBD2 (6 bases). The CDR3 extends over 17 amino acids. Germline V gives CDR1 SGHTA, CDR2 FQGNSA. V dropped 1 base and J dropped 0 bases, with 16 bases sitting between them. The CDR3 DNA reads as TGTGCCAGCAGCTTAGTTTGGGGCGAGACTAGCTCCTACGAGCAGTACTTC. Protein product: CASSLVWGETSSYEQYF. The variable domain in full, completed from reference TRBV7-2 and TRBJ2-7, reads GAGVSQSPSNKVTEKGKDVELRCDPISGHTALYWYRQSLGQGLEFLIYFQGNSAPDKSGLPSDRFSAERTGGSVSTLTIQRTQQEDSAVYLCASSLVWGETSSYEQYFGPGTRLTVT.

CDR3 coding DNA: TGTGCCAGCGTCACGGGCGGGCTCTACAATGAGCAGTTCTTC. Protein sequence: CASVTGGLYNEQFF. The rearrangement uses TRBV2 and TRBJ2-1; possibly TRBD2 for D (5 bases). The V and J ends lost 8 bases and 3 bases respectively, with 14 bases between them. Germline CDR1 is SNHLY and CDR2 is FYNNEI. There are 14 residues in the CDR3.

The genes are TRBV7-8 and TRBJ1-2; D may be TRBD1 (5 bases). The germline V gene has CDR1 SGHVS and CDR2 FQNEAQ. The CDR3 spans 18 residues. Trimming removed 0 bases from V and 4 bases from J, with 21 bases in between. CDR3 DNA sequence: TGTGCCAGCAGCTTAGCGTATTCGGCAGGGAGGATTAGCTATGGCTACACCTTC. This encodes CASSLAYSAGRISYGYTF. The full variable domain, with the rest looked up from reference TRBV7-8 and TRBJ1-2, is GAGVSQSPRYKVAKRGQDVALRCDPISGHVSLFWYQQALGQGPEFLTYFQNEAQLDKSGLPSDRFFAERPEGSVSTLKIQRTQQEDSAVYLCASSLAYSAGRISYGYTFGSGTRLTVV.

This sequence joins TRBV11-2 and TRBJ1-1; TRBD1 aligns across 7 bases. Trimming cost V 5 bases and J 4 bases; bases outside gene matches: 13. CDR3 length: 16 residues. Germline-derived CDR1 and CDR2 are SGHAT and FQNNGV. CDR3 sequence reads: CASSRRLQGFGTEAFF. Here the CDR3 DNA reads TGTGCCAGCAGCCGGAGATTACAGGGGTTTGGCACTGAAGCTTTCTTT.

This chain uses TRBV9 with TRBJ2-2; D possibly corresponds to TRBD1 (5 bases). With 0 bases removed from V and 4 bases from J, the gap between germline ends came to 16 bases. Looked up from germline, CDR1 is SGDLS and CDR2 is YYNGEE. This CDR3 has 17 residues. This chain's CDR3 is CASSVGVGAKRTGELFF. The CDR3 DNA sequence: TGTGCCAGCAGCGTAGGTGTAGGGGCGAAGCGCACCGGGGAGCTGTTTTTT. Full variable domain (outside the CDR3, taken from reference TRBV9 and TRBJ2-2): DSGVTQTPKHLITATGQRVTLRCSPRSGDLSVYWYQQSLDQGLQFLIQYYNGEERAKGNILERFSAQQFPDLHSELNLSSLELGDSALYFCASSVGVGAKRTGELFFGEGSRLTVL.

This chain connects TRBV28 to TRBJ2-1; a weak D match, TRBD1 (6 bases). This CDR3 contains 15 residues. Germline V CDR1 and CDR2: MDHEN, SYDVKM. V was clipped by 3 bases and J by 6 bases, with 15 bases between them. CDR3 sequence reads: CASSFQGSAVNEQFF. As DNA, the CDR3 is TGTGCCAGCAGTTTTCAGGGGAGCGCGGTCAATGAGCAGTTCTTC.

V and J are TRBV5-1 and TRBJ2-7, with TRBD1 matching over 9 bases. This CDR3 is 15 amino acids long. Trimming took 4 bases from V and 3 from J; bases not matched to a gene: 8. The germline gives CDR1 SGHRS, CDR2 YFSETQ. CDR3 in DNA: TGCGCCAGCAGCCCCCGGGACAGGGTCCACTACGAGCAGTACTTC. This gives the protein CASSPRDRVHYEQYF.

The chain has TRBV30 and TRBJ1-4, with a weak D call TRBD1 (5 bases). This CDR3 is 13 amino acids long. V gave up 2 bases and J gave up 3 bases, with 7 bases separating them. CDR1 is GTSNPN and CDR2 is SVGIG in the germline V gene (reference sequence). The CDR3 DNA is TGTGCCTGGAGTAGGGGTCCTAATGAAAAACTGTTTTTT. Encoded protein: CAWSRGPNEKLFF. The full variable domain, in which reference TRBV30 and TRBJ1-4 provide the parts outside the CDR3, is SQTIHQWPATLVQPVGSPLSLECTVEGTSNPNLYWYRQAAGRGLQLLFYSVGIGQISSEVPQNLSASRPQDRQFILSSKKLLLSDSGFYLCAWSRGPNEKLFFGSGTQLSVL.

As for this clone: Within the sample, other DNA sequences also encode this same CDR3. This chain joins TRBV9 and TRBJ1-2; TRBD1 might be the D (5 bases). From germline, CDR1 is SGDLS and CDR2 YYNGEE. The CDR3 has 13 amino acids. Trimming pared 0 bases from V and 5 bases from J, leaving 8 bases between. CDR3 coding DNA: TGTGCCAGCAGCGTAGCTGGGACTTATGGCTACACCTTC. The encoded protein is CASSVAGTYGYTF.

J is TRBJ2-2 and V is TRBV5-1; 7 nucleotides align to TRBD1. Trimming took 4 bases from V and 2 from J; bases not matched to a gene: 8. The CDR3 totals 16 residues. Per the germline V gene, CDR1 is SGHRS and CDR2 is YFSETQ. CDR3 DNA: TGCGCCAGCAGCCGTATGGGACAGACAAACACCGGGGAGCTGTTTTTT. It codes for CASSRMGQTNTGELFF.